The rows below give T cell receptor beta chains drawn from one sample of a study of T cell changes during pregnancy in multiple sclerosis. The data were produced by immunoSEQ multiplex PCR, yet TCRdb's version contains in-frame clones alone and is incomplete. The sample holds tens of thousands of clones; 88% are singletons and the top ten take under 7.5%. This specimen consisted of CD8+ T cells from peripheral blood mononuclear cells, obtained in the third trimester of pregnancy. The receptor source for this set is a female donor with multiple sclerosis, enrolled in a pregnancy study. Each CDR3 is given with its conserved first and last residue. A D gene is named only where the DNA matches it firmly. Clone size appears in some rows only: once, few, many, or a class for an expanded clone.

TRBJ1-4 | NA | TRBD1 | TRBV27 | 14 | CASSSMTGKEKLFF | TGTGCCAGCAGTTCCATGACAGGGAAGGAAAAACTGTTTTTT
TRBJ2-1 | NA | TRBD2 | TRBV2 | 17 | CASSEVGGGPSDNEQFF | TGTGCCAGCAGTGAAGTGGGCGGGGGGCCCTCGGACAATGAGCAGTTCTTC
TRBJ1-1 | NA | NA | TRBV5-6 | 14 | CASSPPAGPTEAFF | TGTGCCAGCAGCCCCCCGGCAGGGCCCACTGAAGCTTTCTTT
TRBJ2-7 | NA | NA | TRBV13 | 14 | CASSSPGVFYEQYF | TGTGCCAGCAGCTCCCCAGGGGTTTTCTACGAGCAGTACTTC
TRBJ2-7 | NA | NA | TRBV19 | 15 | CASSIGTGESYEQYF | TGTGCCAGTAGTATCGGGACGGGGGAATCCTACGAGCAGTACTTC
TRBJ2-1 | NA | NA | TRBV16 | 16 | CASSQSQGGLYNEQFF | TGTGCCAGCAGCCAATCGCAGGGCGGTCTCTACAATGAGCAGTTCTTC
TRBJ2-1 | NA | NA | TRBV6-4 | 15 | CASSLDTQSYNEQFF | TGTGCCAGCAGCTTGGACACCCAATCCTACAATGAGCAGTTCTTC
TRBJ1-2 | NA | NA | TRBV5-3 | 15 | CARSGRQGVWYGYTF | TGTGCCAGAAGCGGCCGACAAGGGGTATGGTATGGCTACACCTTC
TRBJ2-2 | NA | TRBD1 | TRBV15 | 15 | CATRRTGRNTGELFF | TGTGCCACCAGAAGGACAGGGAGGAACACCGGGGAGCTGTTTTTT
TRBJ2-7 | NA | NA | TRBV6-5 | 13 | CASSLAESYEQYF | TGTGCCAGCAGTTTAGCGGAGAGCTACGAGCAGTACTTC
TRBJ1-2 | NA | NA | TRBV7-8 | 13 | CASSGQGRYGYTF | TGTGCCAGCAGCGGCCAGGGGCGCTATGGCTACACCTTC
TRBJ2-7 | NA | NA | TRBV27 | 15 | CASSLYRVRAYEQYF | TGTGCCAGCAGTTTATACAGGGTCCGAGCCTACGAGCAGTACTTC
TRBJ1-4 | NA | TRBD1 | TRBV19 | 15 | CASSTPGQGPEKLFF | TGTGCCAGTAGTACCCCGGGACAGGGCCCAGAAAAACTGTTTTTT
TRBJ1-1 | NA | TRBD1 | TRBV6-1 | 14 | CASSTGTGNTEAFF | TGTGCCAGCAGTACCGGGACAGGGAACACTGAAGCTTTCTTT
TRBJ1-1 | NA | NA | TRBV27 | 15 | CASSLGPGSNTEAFF | TGTGCCAGCAGTTTGGGTCCAGGTTCGAACACTGAAGCTTTCTTT
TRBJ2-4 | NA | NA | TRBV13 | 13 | CASSLRTLNIQYF | TGTGCCAGCAGCTTAAGGACATTAAACATTCAGTACTTC
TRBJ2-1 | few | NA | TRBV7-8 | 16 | CASSPTEASSYNEQFF | TGTGCCAGCAGCCCGACAGAGGCTAGCTCCTACAATGAGCAGTTCTTC